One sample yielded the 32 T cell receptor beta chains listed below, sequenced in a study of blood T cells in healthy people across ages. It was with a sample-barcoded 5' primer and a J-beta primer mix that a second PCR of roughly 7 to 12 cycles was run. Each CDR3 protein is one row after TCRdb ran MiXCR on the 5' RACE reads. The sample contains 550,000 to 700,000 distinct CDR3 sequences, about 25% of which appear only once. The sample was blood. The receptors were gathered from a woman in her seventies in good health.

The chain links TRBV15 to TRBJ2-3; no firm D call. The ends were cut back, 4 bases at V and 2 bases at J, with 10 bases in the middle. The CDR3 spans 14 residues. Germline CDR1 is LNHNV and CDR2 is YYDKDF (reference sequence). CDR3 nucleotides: TGTGCCACCAGCACCGCCCGTTACACAGATACGCAGTATTTT. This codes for CATSTARYTDTQYF.

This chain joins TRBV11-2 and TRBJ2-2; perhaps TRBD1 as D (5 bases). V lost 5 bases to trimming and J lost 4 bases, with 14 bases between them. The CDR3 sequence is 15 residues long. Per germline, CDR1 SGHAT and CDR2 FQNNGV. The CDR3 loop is CASSPILQVTGELFF. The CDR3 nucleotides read TGTGCCAGCAGCCCAATTTTACAGGTCACCGGGGAGCTGTTTTTT. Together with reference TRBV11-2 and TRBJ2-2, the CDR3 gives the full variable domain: EAGVAQSPRYKIIEKRQSVAFWCNPISGHATLYWYQQILGQGPKLLIQFQNNGVVDDSQLPKDRFSAERLKGVDSTLKIQPAKLEDSAVYLCASSPILQVTGELFFGEGSRLTVL.

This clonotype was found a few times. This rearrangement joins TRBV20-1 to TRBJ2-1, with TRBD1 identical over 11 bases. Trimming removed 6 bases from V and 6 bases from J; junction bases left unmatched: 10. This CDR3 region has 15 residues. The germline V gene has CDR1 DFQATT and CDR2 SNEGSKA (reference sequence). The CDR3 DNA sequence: TGCAGTGCGAGAAGGGGACAGGGGGTTGTCAATGAGCAGTTCTTC. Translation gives CSARRGQGVVNEQFF.

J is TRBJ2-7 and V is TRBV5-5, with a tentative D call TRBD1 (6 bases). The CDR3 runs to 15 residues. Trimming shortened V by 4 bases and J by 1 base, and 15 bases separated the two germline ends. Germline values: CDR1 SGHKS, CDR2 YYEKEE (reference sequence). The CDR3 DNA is TGTGCCAGCAGCCCCACTGGGGGCCGTTCCTACGAGCAGTACTTC. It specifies CASSPTGGRSYEQYF.

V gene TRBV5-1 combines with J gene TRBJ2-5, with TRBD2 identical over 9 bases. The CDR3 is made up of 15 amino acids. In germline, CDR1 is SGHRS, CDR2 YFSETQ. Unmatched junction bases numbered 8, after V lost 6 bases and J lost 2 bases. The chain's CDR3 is CASTSASGAQETQYF. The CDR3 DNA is TGCGCCAGCACCTCGGCTAGCGGGGCGCAAGAGACCCAGTACTTC.

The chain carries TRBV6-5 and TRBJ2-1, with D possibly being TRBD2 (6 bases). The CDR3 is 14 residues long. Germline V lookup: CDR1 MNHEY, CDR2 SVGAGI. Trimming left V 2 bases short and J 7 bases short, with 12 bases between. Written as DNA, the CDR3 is TGTGCCAGCAGTTACAAACAGGAGGGGAATGAGCAGTTCTTC. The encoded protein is CASSYKQEGNEQFF.

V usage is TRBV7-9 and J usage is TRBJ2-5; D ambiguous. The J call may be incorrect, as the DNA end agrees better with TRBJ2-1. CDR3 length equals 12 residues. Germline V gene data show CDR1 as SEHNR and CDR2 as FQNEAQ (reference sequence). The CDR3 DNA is TGTGCCAGCAGCTTAGCCCTGGAGGAGCAGTTCTTC. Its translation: CASSLALEEQFF.

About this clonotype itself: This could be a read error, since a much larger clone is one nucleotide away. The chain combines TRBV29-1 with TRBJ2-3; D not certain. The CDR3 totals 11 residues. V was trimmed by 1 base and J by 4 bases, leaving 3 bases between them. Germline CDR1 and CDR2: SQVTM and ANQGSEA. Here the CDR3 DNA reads TGCAGCGTTGAAGTCCCAGATACGCAGTATTTT. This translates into CSVEVPDTQYF.

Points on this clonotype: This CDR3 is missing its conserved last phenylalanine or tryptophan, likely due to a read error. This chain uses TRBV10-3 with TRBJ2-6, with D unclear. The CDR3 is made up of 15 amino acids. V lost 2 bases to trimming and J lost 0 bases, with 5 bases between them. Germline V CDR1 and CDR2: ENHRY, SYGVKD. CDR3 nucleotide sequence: TGTGCCATCAGTGAGACAGCCTCTGGGGCCAACGTCCTGACTTAC. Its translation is CAISETASGANVLTY.

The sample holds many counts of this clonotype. CDR3 residues: CASSLDRAAEAFF. CDR3 nucleotides: TGTGCCAGCTCACTGGACAGGGCTGCTGAAGCTTTCTTT. This chain connects TRBV18 to TRBJ1-1; 8 nucleotides line up with TRBD1. Germline loops: CDR1 KGHSH, CDR2 LQKENI. The CDR3 loop spans 13 amino acids. With V trimmed by 4 bases and J by 6 bases, 4 bases remained unmatched.

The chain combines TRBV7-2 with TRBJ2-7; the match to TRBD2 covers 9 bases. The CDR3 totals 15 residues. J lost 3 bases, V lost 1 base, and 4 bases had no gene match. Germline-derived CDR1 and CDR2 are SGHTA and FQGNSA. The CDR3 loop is CASSLDRAGGYEQYF. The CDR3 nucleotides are TGTGCCAGCAGCTTAGATCGAGCGGGAGGCTACGAGCAGTACTTC.

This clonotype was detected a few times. CDR3 sequence reads: CASSAHSPRGITNEKLFF. The CDR3 region has the DNA TGTGCCAGCAGCGCCCATTCCCCCCGGGGAATCACTAATGAAAAACTGTTTTTT. V usage is TRBV7-2 and J usage is TRBJ1-4; D remains ambiguous. CDR3 length: 18 residues. V was clipped by 5 bases and J by 2 bases, with 21 bases between them. Germline CDR1 reads SGHTA; CDR2 reads FQGNSA.

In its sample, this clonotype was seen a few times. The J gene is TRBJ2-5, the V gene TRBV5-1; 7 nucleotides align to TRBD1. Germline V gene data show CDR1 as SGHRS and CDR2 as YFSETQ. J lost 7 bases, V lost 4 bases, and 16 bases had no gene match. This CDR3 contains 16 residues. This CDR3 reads CASSTTTTQGVGTQYF. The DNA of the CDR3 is TGCGCCAGCAGCACTACCACGACCCAGGGGGTTGGGACCCAGTACTTC.

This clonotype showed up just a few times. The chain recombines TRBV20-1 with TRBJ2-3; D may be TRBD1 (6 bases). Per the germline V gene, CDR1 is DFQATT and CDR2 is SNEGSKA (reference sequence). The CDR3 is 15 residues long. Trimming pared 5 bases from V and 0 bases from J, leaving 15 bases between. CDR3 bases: TGCAGTGCTGGAGTTAGGGGGATAAGCACAGATACGCAGTATTTT. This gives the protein CSAGVRGISTDTQYF.

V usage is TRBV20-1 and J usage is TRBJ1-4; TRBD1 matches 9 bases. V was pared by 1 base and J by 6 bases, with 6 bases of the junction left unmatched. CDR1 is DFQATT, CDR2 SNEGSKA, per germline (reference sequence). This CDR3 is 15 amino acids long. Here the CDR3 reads CSARAPTGGDEKLFF. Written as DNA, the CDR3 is TGCAGTGCTAGAGCGCCGACAGGGGGAGATGAAAAACTGTTTTTT.

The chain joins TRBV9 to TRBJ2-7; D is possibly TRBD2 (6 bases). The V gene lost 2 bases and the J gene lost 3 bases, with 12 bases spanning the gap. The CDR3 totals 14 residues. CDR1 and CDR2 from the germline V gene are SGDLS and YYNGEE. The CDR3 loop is CASSVRRDFYEQYF. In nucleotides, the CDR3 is TGTGCCAGCAGCGTTAGGCGGGACTTCTACGAGCAGTACTTC.

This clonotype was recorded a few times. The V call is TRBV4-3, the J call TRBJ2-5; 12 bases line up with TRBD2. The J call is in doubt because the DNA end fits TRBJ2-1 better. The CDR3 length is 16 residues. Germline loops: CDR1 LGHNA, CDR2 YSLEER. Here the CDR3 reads CASSQALAGGNNEQFF. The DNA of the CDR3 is TGCGCCAGCAGCCAAGCCCTAGCGGGGGGGAACAATGAGCAGTTCTTC.

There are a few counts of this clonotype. The CDR3 sequence is CSVRGASNTGELFF. CDR3 in DNA: TGCAGCGTTCGAGGAGCGTCGAACACCGGGGAGCTGTTTTTT. This chain links TRBV29-1 with TRBJ2-2; D gene uncertain. Deletions cut 5 bases from V and 0 bases from J, with 10 bases between. The CDR3 totals 14 residues. Germline loops: CDR1 SQVTM, CDR2 ANQGSEA.

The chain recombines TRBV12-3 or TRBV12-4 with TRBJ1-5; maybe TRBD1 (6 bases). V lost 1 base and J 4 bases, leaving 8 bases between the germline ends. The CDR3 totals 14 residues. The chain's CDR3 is CASSLDRVNQPQHF. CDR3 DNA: TGTGCCAGCAGTTTAGACAGGGTAAATCAGCCCCAGCATTTT.

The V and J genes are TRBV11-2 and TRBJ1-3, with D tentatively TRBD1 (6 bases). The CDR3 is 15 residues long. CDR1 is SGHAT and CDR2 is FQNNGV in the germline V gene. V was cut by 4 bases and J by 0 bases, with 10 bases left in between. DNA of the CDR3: TGTGCCAGCAGCTCGACAGGTTCCTCTGGAAACACCATATATTTT. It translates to CASSSTGSSGNTIYF. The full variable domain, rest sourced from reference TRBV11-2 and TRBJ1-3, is EAGVAQSPRYKIIEKRQSVAFWCNPISGHATLYWYQQILGQGPKLLIQFQNNGVVDDSQLPKDRFSAERLKGVDSTLKIQPAKLEDSAVYLCASSSTGSSGNTIYFGEGSWLTVV.

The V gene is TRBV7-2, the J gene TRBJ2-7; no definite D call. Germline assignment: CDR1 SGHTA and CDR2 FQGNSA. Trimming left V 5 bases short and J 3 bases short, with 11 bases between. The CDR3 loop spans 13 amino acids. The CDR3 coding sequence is TGTGCCAGCAGCCCCCGCCGTCACTACGAGCAGTACTTC. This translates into CASSPRRHYEQYF. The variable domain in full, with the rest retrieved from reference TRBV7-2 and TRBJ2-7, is GAGVSQSPSNKVTEKGKDVELRCDPISGHTALYWYRQSLGQGLEFLIYFQGNSAPDKSGLPSDRFSAERTGGSVSTLTIQRTQQEDSAVYLCASSPRRHYEQYFGPGTRLTVT.

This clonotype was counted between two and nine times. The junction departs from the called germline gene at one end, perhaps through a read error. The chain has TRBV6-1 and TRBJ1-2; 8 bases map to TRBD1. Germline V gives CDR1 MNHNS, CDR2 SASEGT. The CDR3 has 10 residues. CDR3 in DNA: TGTGCCAGCAGTGAGGAGGGACAGGCCTTC. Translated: CASSEEGQAF.

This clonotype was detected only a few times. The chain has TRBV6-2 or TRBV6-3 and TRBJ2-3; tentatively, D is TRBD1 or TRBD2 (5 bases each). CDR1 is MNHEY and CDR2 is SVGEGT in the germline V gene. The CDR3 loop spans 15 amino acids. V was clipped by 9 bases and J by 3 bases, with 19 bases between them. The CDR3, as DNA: TGTGCCAGTGCGCCTAGGGGACCCTCTACAGATACGCAGTATTTT. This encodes CASAPRGPSTDTQYF.

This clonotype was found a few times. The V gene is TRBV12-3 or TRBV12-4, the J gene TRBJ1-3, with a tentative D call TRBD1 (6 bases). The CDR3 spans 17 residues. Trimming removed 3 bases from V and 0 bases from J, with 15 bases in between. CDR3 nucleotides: TGTGCCAGCAGTTTTTTGGGGGGGCGAAACTCTGGAAACACCATATATTTT. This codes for CASSFLGGRNSGNTIYF.

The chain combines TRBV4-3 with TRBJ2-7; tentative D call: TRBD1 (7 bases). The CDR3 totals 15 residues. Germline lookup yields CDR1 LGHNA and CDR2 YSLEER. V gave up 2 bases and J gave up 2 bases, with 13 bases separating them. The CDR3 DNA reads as TGCGCCAGCAGCCAACAGGGGGGCGGGGCCTACGAGCAGTACTTC. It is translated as CASSQQGGGAYEQYF.

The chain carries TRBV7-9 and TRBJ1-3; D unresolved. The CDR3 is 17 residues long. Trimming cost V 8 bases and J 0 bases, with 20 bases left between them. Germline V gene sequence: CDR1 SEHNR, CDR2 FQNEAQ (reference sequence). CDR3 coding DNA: TGTGCCAGCGGCCTTTTGCCACGCAAATCCTCTGGAAACACCATATATTTT. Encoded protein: CASGLLPRKSSGNTIYF.

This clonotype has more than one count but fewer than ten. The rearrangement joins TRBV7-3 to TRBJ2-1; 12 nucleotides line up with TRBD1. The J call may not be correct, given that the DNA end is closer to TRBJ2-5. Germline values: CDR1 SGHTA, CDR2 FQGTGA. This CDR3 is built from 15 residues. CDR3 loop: CASSNGTGGTKTQYF. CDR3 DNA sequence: TGTGCCAGCAGCAATGGGACAGGGGGCACGAAGACCCAGTACTTC.

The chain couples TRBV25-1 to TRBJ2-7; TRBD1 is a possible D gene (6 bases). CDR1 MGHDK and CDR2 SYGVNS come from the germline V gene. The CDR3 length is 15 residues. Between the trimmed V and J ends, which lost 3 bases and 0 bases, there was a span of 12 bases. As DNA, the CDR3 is TGTGCCAGCAGTGATGGACAGACCATCTCCTACGAGCAGTACTTC. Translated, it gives CASSDGQTISYEQYF.

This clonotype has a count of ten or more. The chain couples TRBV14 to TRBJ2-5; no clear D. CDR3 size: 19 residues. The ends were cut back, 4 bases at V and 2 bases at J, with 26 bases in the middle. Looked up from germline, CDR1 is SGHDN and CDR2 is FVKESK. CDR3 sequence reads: CASSLDDPLGGRLQETQYF. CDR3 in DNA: TGTGCCAGCAGCCTAGATGACCCTCTTGGCGGCAGGCTGCAAGAGACCCAGTACTTC.

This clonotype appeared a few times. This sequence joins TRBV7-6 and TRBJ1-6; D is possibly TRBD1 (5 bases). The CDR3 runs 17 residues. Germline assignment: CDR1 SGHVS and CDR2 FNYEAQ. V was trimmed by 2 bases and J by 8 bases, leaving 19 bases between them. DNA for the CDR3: TGTGCCAGCAGCTTAACGCCAGGGAATTTAGGGGATTCACCCCTCCACTTT. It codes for CASSLTPGNLGDSPLHF. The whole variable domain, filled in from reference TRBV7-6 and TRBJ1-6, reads GAGVSQSPRYKVTKRGQDVALRCDPISGHVSLYWYRQALGQGPEFLTYFNYEAQQDKSGLPNDRFSAERPEGSISTLTIQRTEQRDSAMYRCASSLTPGNLGDSPLHFGNGTRLTVT.

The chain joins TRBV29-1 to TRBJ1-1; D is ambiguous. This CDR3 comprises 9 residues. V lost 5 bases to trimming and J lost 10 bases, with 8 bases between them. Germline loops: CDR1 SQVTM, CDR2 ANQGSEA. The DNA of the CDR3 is TGCAGCGTTTCCGACGGAGCTTTCTTT. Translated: CSVSDGAFF.

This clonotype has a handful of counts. CDR3 protein: CASSFTGLASNEQFF. The CDR3 nucleotides are TGTGCCAGCAGCTTCACTGGGCTAGCCAGCAATGAGCAGTTCTTC. This chain joins TRBV11-1 and TRBJ2-5; a weak D match, TRBD2 (5 bases). Near its end, the DNA agrees better with TRBJ2-1, so the J call may be wrong. The CDR3 length is 15 residues. Per the germline V gene, CDR1 is SGHAT and CDR2 is FQDESV (reference sequence).